A selection of T cell receptor beta chains follows, all from one sample in a study of blood T cell repertoires in COVID-19. Libraries were prepared by immunoSEQ multiplex PCR; TCRdb keeps only in-frame clonotypes and omits some of them. The sample carries 85,000 to 110,000 clones, 89% recorded once. Source material: peripheral blood. These TCRs come from a woman of 80 years or more in a cohort sampled during active COVID-19. The CDR3 runs from the conserved cysteine through the conserved F or W. D genes are given only for firm matches. The size field is filled for only some rows; it gives once, few, many or a size class.

D | J | size | V | DNA | CDR3
NA | TRBJ1-3 | once | TRBV7-2 | TGTGCCAGCAGCCCAGTTTATATGGCTGGAAACACCATATATTTT | CASSPVYMAGNTIYF
TRBD2 | TRBJ2-1 | NA | TRBV4-1 | TGCGCCAGCAGCCAAGGGCTAGCGGGACCCTACAATGAGCAGTTCTTC | CASSQGLAGPYNEQFF
NA | TRBJ2-7 | NA | TRBV3-1/TRBV3-2 | TGTGCCAGCAGCCAGGGGGGATCGGGGTACGAGCAGTACTTC | CASSQGGSGYEQYF
NA | TRBJ2-3 | once | TRBV7-3 | TGTGCCAGCAGCTTAATACGCGGGGAGGATACGCAGTATTTT | CASSLIRGEDTQYF
TRBD1 | TRBJ1-5 | NA | TRBV3-1/TRBV3-2 | TGTGCCAGCAGCCAGGGACAGGATAGCAATCAGCCCCAGCATTTT | CASSQGQDSNQPQHF
TRBD1 | TRBJ2-7 | NA | TRBV5-1 | TGCGCCAGCAGCCCAGGACAGGGGGCCTACGAGCAGTACTTC | CASSPGQGAYEQYF
TRBD1 | TRBJ1-1 | NA | TRBV19 | TGTGCCAGTAGTATAAGGACAGGGGGGGCTGAAGCTTTCTTT | CASSIRTGGAEAFF
TRBD1 | TRBJ1-5 | NA | TRBV6-5 | TGTGCCAGCAGTTACACGGGACAGAACAGCAATCAGCCCCAGCATTTT | CASSYTGQNSNQPQHF
TRBD1 | TRBJ2-7 | few | TRBV5-1 | TGCGCCAGCAGGGGGGACAGCTCCTACGAGCAGTACTTC | CASRGDSSYEQYF
TRBD2 | TRBJ2-1 | NA | TRBV28 | TGTGCCAGCAGTTTAGGGGCTAGCGGGAGGAATGAGCAGTTCTTC | CASSLGASGRNEQFF
TRBD2 | TRBJ2-2 | NA | TRBV29-1 | TGCAGCGTTCGATTAGCGGGCACCGGGGAGCTGTTTTTT | CSVRLAGTGELFF
NA | TRBJ1-2 | NA | TRBV29-1 | TGCAGCTCTTGGACTATTGGGGTCAGTGGCTACACCTTC | CSSWTIGVSGYTF
NA | TRBJ2-3 | NA | TRBV6-4 | TGTGCCAGCAGTGAGCAGGGAACAGATACGCAGTATTTT | CASSEQGTDTQYF
NA | TRBJ1-2 | NA | TRBV28 | TGTGCCAGCAGTCCCCCGGGAGGGGTTGGCTACACCTTC | CASSPPGGVGYTF
NA | TRBJ2-5 | NA | TRBV29-1 | TGCAGCGTTGTTTGGAGTCCGGAGACCCAGTACTTC | CSVVWSPETQYF
NA | TRBJ2-6 | NA | TRBV25-1 | TGTGCCAGCAGTGAACCCGCTGGGGCCAACGTCCTGACTTTC | CASSEPAGANVLTF
TRBD1 | TRBJ2-7 | NA | TRBV19 | TGTGCCAGTAGCTGGGGGCAGGGGGCTCGCGAGCAGTACTTC | CASSWGQGAREQYF
NA | TRBJ1-5 | NA | TRBV24-1 | TGTGCCACCAGTGATTTGGCGGGGACGGGCCAGCCCCAGCATTTT | CATSDLAGTGQPQHF
TRBD1 | TRBJ1-1 | NA | TRBV5-6 | TGTGCCAGCAGCACCGGACAGGGAAGGGAAACTGAAGCTTTCTTT | CASSTGQGRETEAFF
NA | TRBJ1-3 | NA | TRBV24-1 | TGTGCCACCAGTGATTCCTGGGCAGGGGCTGGAAACACCATATATTTT | CATSDSWAGAGNTIYF
NA | TRBJ1-3 | NA | TRBV3-1/TRBV3-2 | TGTGCCAGCAGCTCAGGGCAGGGAAACACCATATATTTT | CASSSGQGNTIYF
NA | TRBJ2-2 | NA | TRBV23-1 | TGCGCCAGCAGTCGGGGGGCGAACACCGGGGAGCTGTTTTTT | CASSRGANTGELFF
TRBD2 | TRBJ2-5 | NA | TRBV19 | TGTGCCAGTAAGCGGGAGGGCCGAGGGGGGCAAGAGACCCAGTACTTC | CASKREGRGGQETQYF
TRBD2 | TRBJ2-4 | once | TRBV6-5 | TGTGCCAGCACCCCGGGGAGCGGGGGCGGGAACATTCAGTACTTC | CASTPGSGGGNIQYF
TRBD2 | TRBJ2-1 | NA | TRBV4-2 | TGTGCCAGCAGCCACCTAAGGGTAGGGACTAGCGGGAGGCTCTCCTACAATGAGCAGTTCTTC | CASSHLRVGTSGRLSYNEQFF
NA | TRBJ1-3 | NA | TRBV4-1 | TGCGCCAGCAGCCAAGATACCAGCTCTGGAAACACCATATATTTT | CASSQDTSSGNTIYF
TRBD1 | TRBJ1-5 | NA | TRBV2 | TGTGCCAGCAGTGGCAAGCCGGGACAGGTTTTCAAGCCCCAGCATTTT | CASSGKPGQVFKPQHF
NA | TRBJ1-2 | many | TRBV9 | TGTGCCAGCAGGGGCGCGATAGGCTACACCTTC | CASRGAIGYTF
TRBD1 | TRBJ1-3 | NA | TRBV19 | TGTGCCAGTCGTATAACGACAGGGGAAGGTGGAAACACCATATATTTT | CASRITTGEGGNTIYF
NA | TRBJ2-1 | NA | TRBV14 | TGTGCCAGCAGCCAAGAACGGTATATTCGGGGGGCCCCGGCTCACAATGAGCAGTTCTTC | CASSQERYIRGAPAHNEQFF
NA | TRBJ1-1 | NA | TRBV20-1 | TGCAGTGCTAGTCAACCTTCGAGGACTGAAGCTTTCTTT | CSASQPSRTEAFF
TRBD1 | TRBJ1-1 | NA | TRBV6-5 | TGTGCCAGCCGAACTCAGGGGGAAACTGAAGCTTTCTTT | CASRTQGETEAFF
TRBD1 | TRBJ1-5 | NA | TRBV10-2 | TGCGCCAGCAGTGATGACAGGGGCAATCAGCCCCAGCATTTT | CASSDDRGNQPQHF
NA | TRBJ2-1 | NA | TRBV7-3 | TGTGCCAGCAGCCAGGACTCCGCGAGCTCCTACAATGAGCAGTTCTTC | CASSQDSASSYNEQFF
TRBD1 | TRBJ2-7 | NA | TRBV19 | TGTGCCAGTCGTGGACAGGCAACCTACGAGCAGTACTTC | CASRGQATYEQYF
TRBD2 | TRBJ2-3 | NA | TRBV7-9 | TGTGCCAGCAGCCCACTCCGTGTGTCCGGGGGGGTCACAGATACGCAGTATTTT | CASSPLRVSGGVTDTQYF
TRBD1 | TRBJ2-7 | NA | TRBV5-3 | TGTGCCAGAAGCTTGTACAGGGGGCGGCTCGGATCCTACGAGCAGTACTTC | CARSLYRGRLGSYEQYF
TRBD2 | TRBJ2-1 | once | TRBV7-2 | TGTGCCAGCAGCTCGGATTCCGCGGGGGGAAGGGAGCAGTTCTTC | CASSSDSAGGREQFF
TRBD2 | TRBJ2-1 | NA | TRBV7-3 | TGTGCCAGCAGCGTCGGAGCTAGCGGGGGGGCCCATGAGCAGTTCTTC | CASSVGASGGAHEQFF
TRBD1 | TRBJ1-4 | NA | TRBV18 | TGTGCCAGCTCATATTCCGGGACAGGTTCTGAAAAACTGTTTTTT | CASSYSGTGSEKLFF
NA | TRBJ2-1 | NA | TRBV7-9 | TGTGCCAGCAGCTTACGATCCGGGAGAAACTTGGATGAGCAGTTCTTC | CASSLRSGRNLDEQFF